Shown below are 6 T cell receptor beta chains from a single sample sequenced in a study of blood T cell repertoires in COVID-19. Method: immunoSEQ multiplex PCR; TCRdb's copy keeps in-frame clones and lacks some. The sample comprises around 400,000 clones, less than 90% of which are singletons, and approximately 4.7% rests with the top ten. The sequencing input was PBMCs or T cells enriched from blood (not recorded which). The receptor source for this set is a woman aged 45-65 years who had recovered from COVID-19.

The rearrangement links TRBV6-5 to TRBJ2-7; 7 bases match TRBD1. The CDR3 spans 12 residues. V was pared by 8 bases and J by 6 bases, with 7 bases of the junction left unmatched. Germline CDR1 is MNHEY and CDR2 is SVGAGI. DNA of the CDR3: TGTGCCAGCGTGGGCCAGGGGGTCGAGCAGTACTTC. Translating it yields CASVGQGVEQYF.

The J gene is TRBJ1-6, the V gene TRBV6-1; D gene ambiguous. The germline V gene encodes CDR1 MNHNS and CDR2 SASEGT. CDR3 size: 17 residues. The V gene lost 3 bases and the J gene lost 0 bases, with 12 bases spanning the gap. The CDR3 DNA reads as TGTGCCAGCAGTGACCAGGTTTACAGCTCCTATAATTCACCCCTCCACTTT. It encodes CASSDQVYSSYNSPLHF.

The chain recombines TRBV10-3 with TRBJ1-5, with a possible D match to TRBD1 (6 bases). The CDR3 covers 17 residues. V gave up 0 bases and J gave up 4 bases, with 16 bases separating them. The germline CDR1 and CDR2 sequences are ENHRY and SYGVKD. CDR3: CAISESTPGGANQPQHF. DNA for the CDR3: TGTGCCATCAGTGAGTCGACTCCCGGGGGGGCAAATCAGCCCCAGCATTTT.

This clone showed up just once. The same CDR3 also results from other DNA sequences found in this sample. The chain combines TRBV5-1 with TRBJ1-1; no reliable D call. This CDR3 has 13 residues. CDR1 is SGHRS, CDR2 YFSETQ, per germline. The ends were cut back, 4 bases at V and 3 bases at J, with 10 bases in the middle. CDR3 in amino acids: CASSLLGDTEAFF. The DNA of the CDR3 is TGCGCCAGCAGCCTCCTCGGGGACACTGAAGCTTTCTTT.

The chain couples TRBV7-2 to TRBJ1-5, with D possibly matching TRBD1 (6 bases). The germline V gene has CDR1 SGHTA and CDR2 FQGNSA. V lost 5 bases, J lost 7 bases, and 15 bases lay in between. CDR3 length equals 14 residues. CDR3 coding DNA: TGTGCCAGCAGCCCGGGGGGGGCAGAACAGCCCCAGCATTTT. Protein sequence: CASSPGGAEQPQHF.

This chain uses TRBV7-9 with TRBJ2-1; D may be TRBD1 (5 bases). CDR3 size: 16 residues. The V and J ends lost 5 bases and 4 bases respectively, with 18 bases between them. CDR1 SEHNR and CDR2 FQNEAQ come from the germline V gene (reference sequence). The CDR3 sequence is CASSAKGLLGYNEQFF. DNA for the CDR3: TGTGCCAGCAGCGCAAAGGGGTTATTAGGATACAATGAGCAGTTCTTC.